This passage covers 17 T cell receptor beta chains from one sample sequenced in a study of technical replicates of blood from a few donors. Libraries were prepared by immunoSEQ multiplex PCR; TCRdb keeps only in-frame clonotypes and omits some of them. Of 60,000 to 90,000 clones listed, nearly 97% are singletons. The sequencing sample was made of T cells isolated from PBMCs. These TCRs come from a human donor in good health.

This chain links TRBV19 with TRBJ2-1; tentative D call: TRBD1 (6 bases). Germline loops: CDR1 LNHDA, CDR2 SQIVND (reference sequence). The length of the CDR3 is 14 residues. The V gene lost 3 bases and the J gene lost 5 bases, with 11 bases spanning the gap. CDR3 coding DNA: TGTGCCAGTAGTATCCAGGGGCCCCACAATGAGCAGTTCTTC. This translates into CASSIQGPHNEQFF.

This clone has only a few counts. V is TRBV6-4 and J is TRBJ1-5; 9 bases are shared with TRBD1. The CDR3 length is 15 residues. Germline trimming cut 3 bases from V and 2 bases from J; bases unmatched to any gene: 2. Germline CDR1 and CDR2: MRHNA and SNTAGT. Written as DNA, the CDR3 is TGTGCCAGCAGTGAGACAGGGGGTGGCAATCAGCCCCAGCATTTT. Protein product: CASSETGGGNQPQHF.

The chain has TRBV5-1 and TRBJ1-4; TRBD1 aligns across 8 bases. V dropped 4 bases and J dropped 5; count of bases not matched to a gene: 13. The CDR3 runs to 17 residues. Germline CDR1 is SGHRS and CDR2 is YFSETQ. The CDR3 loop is CASSLSRDRTLNEKLFF. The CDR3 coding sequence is TGCGCCAGCAGCCTGTCCCGGGACAGGACCCTGAATGAAAAACTGTTTTTT. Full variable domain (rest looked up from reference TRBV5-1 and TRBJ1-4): KAGVTQTPRYLIKTRGQQVTLSCSPISGHRSVSWYQQTPGQGLQFLFEYFSETQRNKGNFPGRFSGRQFSNSRSEMNVSTLELGDSALYLCASSLSRDRTLNEKLFFGSGTQLSVL.

CDR3: CASSSGTTTDTQYF. The CDR3 DNA follows: TGTGCCAGCAGTTCCGGGACTACCACAGATACGCAGTATTTT. The chain links TRBV6-6 to TRBJ2-3; TRBD2 matches at 7 bases. The CDR3 runs to 14 residues. The trim removed 4 bases at V and 2 bases at J, leaving 3 bases unmatched. CDR1 and CDR2 (germline): MNHNY, SVGAGI (reference sequence).

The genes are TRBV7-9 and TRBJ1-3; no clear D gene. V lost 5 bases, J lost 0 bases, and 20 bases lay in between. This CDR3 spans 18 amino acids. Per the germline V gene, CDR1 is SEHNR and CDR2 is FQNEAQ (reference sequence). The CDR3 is CASSPRGGGEASGNTIYF. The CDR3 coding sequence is TGTGCCAGCAGCCCGCGAGGCGGCGGGGAAGCCTCTGGAAACACCATATATTTT.

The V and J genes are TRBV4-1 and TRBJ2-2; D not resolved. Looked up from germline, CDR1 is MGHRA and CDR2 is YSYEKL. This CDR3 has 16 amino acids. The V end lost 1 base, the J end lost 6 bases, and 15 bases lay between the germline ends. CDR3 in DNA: TGCGCCAGCAGCCAAGTTCGCCTAAATGGGCCCGGGGAGCTGTTTTTT. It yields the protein CASSQVRLNGPGELFF.

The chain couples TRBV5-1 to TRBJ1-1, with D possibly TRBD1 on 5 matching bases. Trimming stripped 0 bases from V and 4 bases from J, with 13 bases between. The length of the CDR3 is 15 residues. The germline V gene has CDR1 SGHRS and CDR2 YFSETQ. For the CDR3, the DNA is TGCGCCAGCAGCTTGGGGCAGGGTATGAGCACTGAAGCTTTCTTT. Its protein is CASSLGQGMSTEAFF.

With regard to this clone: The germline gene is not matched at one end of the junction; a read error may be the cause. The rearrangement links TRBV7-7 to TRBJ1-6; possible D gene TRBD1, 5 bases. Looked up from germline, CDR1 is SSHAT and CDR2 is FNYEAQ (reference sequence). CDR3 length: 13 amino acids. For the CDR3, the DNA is TGTGCTAGCAGCTTTGGCAGGGATTCACCCCTCCACTTT. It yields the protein CASSFGRDSPLHF.

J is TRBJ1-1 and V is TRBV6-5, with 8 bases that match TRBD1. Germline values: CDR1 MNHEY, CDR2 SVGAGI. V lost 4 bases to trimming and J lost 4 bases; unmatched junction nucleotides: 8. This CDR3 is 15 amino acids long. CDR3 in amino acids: CASSLRTGLGTEAFF. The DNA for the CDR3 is TGTGCCAGCAGTTTACGGACAGGGTTGGGCACTGAAGCTTTCTTT.

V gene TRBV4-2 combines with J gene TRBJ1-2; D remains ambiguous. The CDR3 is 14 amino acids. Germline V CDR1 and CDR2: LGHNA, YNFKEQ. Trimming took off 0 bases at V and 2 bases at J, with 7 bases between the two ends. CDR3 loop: CASSQDWLNYGYTF. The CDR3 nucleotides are TGTGCCAGCAGCCAAGATTGGCTGAACTATGGCTACACCTTC.

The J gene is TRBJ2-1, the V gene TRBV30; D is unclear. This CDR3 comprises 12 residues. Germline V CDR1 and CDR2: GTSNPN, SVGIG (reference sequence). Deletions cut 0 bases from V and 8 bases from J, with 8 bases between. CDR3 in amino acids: CAWSVRYHEQFF. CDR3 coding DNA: TGTGCCTGGAGTGTACGGTACCATGAGCAGTTCTTC.

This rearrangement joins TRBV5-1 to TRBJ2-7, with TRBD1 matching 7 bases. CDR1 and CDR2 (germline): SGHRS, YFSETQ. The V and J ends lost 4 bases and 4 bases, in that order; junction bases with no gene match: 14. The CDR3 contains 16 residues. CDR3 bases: TGCGCCAGCAGCCCATCAGGGGGAGCGAACTTATACGAGCAGTACTTC. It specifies CASSPSGGANLYEQYF.

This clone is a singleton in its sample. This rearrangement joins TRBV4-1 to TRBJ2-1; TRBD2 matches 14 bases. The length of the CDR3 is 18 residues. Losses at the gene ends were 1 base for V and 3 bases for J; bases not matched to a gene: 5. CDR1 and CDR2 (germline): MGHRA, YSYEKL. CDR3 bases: TGCGCCAGCAGCCAAGCTGGGACTAGCGGGAGCTTCTACAATGAGCAGTTCTTC. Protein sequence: CASSQAGTSGSFYNEQFF.

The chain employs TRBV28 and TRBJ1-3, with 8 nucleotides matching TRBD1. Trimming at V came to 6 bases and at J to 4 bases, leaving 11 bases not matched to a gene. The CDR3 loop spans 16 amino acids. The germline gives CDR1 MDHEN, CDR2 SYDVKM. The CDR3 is CASRDQDREIGNTIYF. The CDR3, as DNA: TGTGCCAGCAGGGATCAGGACAGGGAGATCGGAAACACCATATATTTT.

The CDR3, as DNA: TGTGCCAGCAGCTCAAGGACTAGCGGGGGGACCACCTACGAGCAGTACTTC. Translated, it gives CASSSRTSGGTTYEQYF. The chain combines TRBV13 with TRBJ2-7, with 14 positions matching TRBD2. This CDR3 is built from 17 residues. Germline assignment: CDR1 PRHDT and CDR2 FYEKMQ (reference sequence). Losses at the gene ends were 4 bases for V and 2 bases for J; bases not matched to a gene: 7. The whole variable domain, filled in from reference TRBV13 and TRBJ2-7, reads AAGVIQSPRHLIKEKRETATLKCYPIPRHDTVYWYQQGPGQDPQFLISFYEKMQSDKGSIPDRFSAQQFSDYHSELNMSSLELGDSALYFCASSSRTSGGTTYEQYFGPGTRLTVT.

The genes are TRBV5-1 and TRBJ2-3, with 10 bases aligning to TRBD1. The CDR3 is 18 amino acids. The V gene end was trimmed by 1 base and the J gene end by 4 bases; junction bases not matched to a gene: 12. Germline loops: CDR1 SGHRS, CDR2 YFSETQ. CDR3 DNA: TGCGCCAGCAGCTTGAAGGGTAGGGGGGACAGGGGAGCAGATACGCAGTATTTT. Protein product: CASSLKGRGDRGADTQYF.

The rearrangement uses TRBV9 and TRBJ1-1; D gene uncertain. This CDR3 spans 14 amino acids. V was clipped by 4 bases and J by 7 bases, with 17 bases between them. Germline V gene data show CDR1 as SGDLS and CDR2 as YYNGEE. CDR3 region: CASSPSGYKGEAFF. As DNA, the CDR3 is TGTGCCAGCAGCCCATCGGGGTACAAGGGTGAAGCTTTCTTT.